This TCR beta chain came from a study of blood T cell repertoires in COVID-19. At the level of the study: Researchers got acute and convalescent COVID-19 samples from the United States, Italy and Spain. T cells, B-cell-depleted T cells, or PBMCs supplied cDNA or gDNA.

Original handling: Quantification of nucleated cells was approximated via reference gene primer amplification. The repertoire was sequenced with immunoSEQ multiplex PCR; TCRdb's copy has only in-frame clones and lacks some. V and J calls plus clone size are reproduced from that table; the DNA served to infer D and trimming. The top ten hold around 15% of the sample, which has 150,000 or so clones, roughly 82% seen once. The CDR3 runs to 15 residues. Looked up from germline, CDR1 is SGHTA and CDR2 is FQGNSA. V shed 6 bases, J shed 0 bases, and the junction held 5 bases outside the gene matches. The chain uses TRBV7-2 and TRBJ1-5; TRBD1 matches 7 bases. The sequence was collected from a human donor with acute or convalescent COVID-19. The donor label of this sample is uncertain. The sequenced material came from peripheral blood. CDR3 bases: TGTGCCAGCAGGTGGACAGGCTCTAGCAATCAGCCCCAGCATTTT. It is translated as CASRWTGSSNQPQHF.